The 5 T cell receptor beta chains below all came from one sample that was sequenced in a study of early T cells in non-severe SARS-CoV-2 infection. TCRdb processed the 5' RACE reads anew with MiXCR; each CDR3 protein has one entry. The sample has about 52,000 distinct CDR3 sequences, approximately 11% seen once; the top ten hold roughly an eighth. The specimen was whole blood. These receptors all stem from an adult who was a healthcare worker with PCR-confirmed SARS-CoV-2 infection or an uninfected control (not recorded which).

This clonotype has a handful of counts. V usage is TRBV7-2 and J usage is TRBJ2-1; D might be TRBD1 (5 bases). V was shortened by 3 bases and J by 5 bases, with 8 bases between the two germline ends. Germline lookup yields CDR1 SGHTA and CDR2 FQGNSA. This CDR3 is built from 13 residues. The chain's CDR3 is CASSFQGDNEQFF. As DNA, the CDR3 is TGTGCCAGCAGCTTTCAAGGGGACAATGAGCAGTTCTTC.

This clonotype was observed at least ten times. The V call is TRBV18, the J call TRBJ2-5; D remains ambiguous. CDR3 length: 14 residues. The ends were cut back, 1 base at V and 4 bases at J, with 10 bases in the middle. Per the germline V gene, CDR1 is KGHSH and CDR2 is LQKENI. This CDR3 reads CASSPLGRTETQYF. The CDR3 DNA reads as TGTGCCAGCTCACCACTGGGCCGCACAGAGACCCAGTACTTC.

A few counts support this clonotype. V gene TRBV6-2 or TRBV6-3 combines with J gene TRBJ2-1; D is ambiguous. The V end lost 10 bases, the J end lost 4 bases, and 8 bases lay between the germline ends. CDR3 length equals 11 residues. Germline CDR1 MNHEY, CDR2 SVGEGT. The chain's CDR3 is CANPNYNEQFF. The CDR3 nucleotides are TGTGCCAACCCGAATTACAATGAGCAGTTCTTC.

Of note for this clonotype: Sequence at one end of the junction differs from germline and may be a read error. This rearrangement joins TRBV7-2 to TRBJ2-7; 10 bases align to TRBD2. CDR1 and CDR2 (germline): SGHTA, FQGNSA. The CDR3 length is 13 residues. The CDR3: CASSLAGVGEQYF. CDR3 DNA: TGTGCCAGCAGCCTAGCGGGGGTAGGGGAGCAGTACTTC.

This clonotype is judged medium-sized (0.01 to 0.1%). The chain joins TRBV28 to TRBJ2-1; the D gene is possibly TRBD2 (6 bases). Germline CDR1 and CDR2: MDHEN and SYDVKM. V lost 2 bases, J lost 2 bases, and 13 bases lay in between. This CDR3 region has 16 residues. The CDR3 protein is CASSLNVGGPYNEQFF. The DNA for the CDR3 is TGTGCCAGCAGTTTAAACGTGGGGGGTCCCTACAATGAGCAGTTCTTC.